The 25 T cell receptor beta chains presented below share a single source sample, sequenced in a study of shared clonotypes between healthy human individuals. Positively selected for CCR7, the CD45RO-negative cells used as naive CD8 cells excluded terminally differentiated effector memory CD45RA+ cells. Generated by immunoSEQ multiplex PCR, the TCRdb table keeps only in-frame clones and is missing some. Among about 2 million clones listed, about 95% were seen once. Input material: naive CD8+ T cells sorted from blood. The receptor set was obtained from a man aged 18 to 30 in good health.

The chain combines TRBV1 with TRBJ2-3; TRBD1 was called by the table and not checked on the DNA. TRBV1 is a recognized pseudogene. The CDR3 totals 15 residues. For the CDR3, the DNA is TGCACCAGCAATCACAGGGGGCCTTGGGCAGATACGCAGTATTTT. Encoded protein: CTSNHRGPWADTQYF.

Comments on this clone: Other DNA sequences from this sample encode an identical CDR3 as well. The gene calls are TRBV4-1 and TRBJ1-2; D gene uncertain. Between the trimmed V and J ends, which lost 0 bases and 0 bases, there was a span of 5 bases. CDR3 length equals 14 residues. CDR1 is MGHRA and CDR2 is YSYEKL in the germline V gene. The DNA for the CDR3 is TGCGCCAGCAGCCAAGACCCAGCTAACTATGGCTACACCTTC. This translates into CASSQDPANYGYTF.

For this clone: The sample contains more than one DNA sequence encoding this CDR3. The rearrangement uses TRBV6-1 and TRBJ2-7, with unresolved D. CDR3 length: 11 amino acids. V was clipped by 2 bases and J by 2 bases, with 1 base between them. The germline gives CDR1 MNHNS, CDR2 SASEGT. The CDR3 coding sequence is TGTGCCAGCAGTGAACCCTACGAGCAGTACTTC. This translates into CASSEPYEQYF.

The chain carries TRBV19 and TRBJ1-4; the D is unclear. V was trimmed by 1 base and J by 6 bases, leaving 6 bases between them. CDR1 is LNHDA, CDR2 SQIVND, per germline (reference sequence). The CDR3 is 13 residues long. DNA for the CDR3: TGTGCCAGTAGTATAGGGCTTGATGAAAAACTGTTTTTT. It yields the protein CASSIGLDEKLFF.

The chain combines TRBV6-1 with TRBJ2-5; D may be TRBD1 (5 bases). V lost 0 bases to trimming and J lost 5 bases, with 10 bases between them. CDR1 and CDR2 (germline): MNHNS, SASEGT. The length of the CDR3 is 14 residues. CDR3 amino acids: CASSEAGAFETQYF. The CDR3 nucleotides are TGTGCCAGCAGTGAAGCAGGGGCTTTTGAGACCCAGTACTTC.

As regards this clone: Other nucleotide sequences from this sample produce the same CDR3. The CDR3 sequence: CASSLTGNYGYTF. The CDR3 DNA reads TGTGCCAGCAGCCTTACAGGGAATTATGGCTACACCTTC. The rearrangement links TRBV6-1 to TRBJ1-2, with a tentative D call TRBD1 (6 bases). CDR1 MNHNS and CDR2 SASEGT come from the germline V gene. The V end was cut by 6 bases, the J end by 5 bases, with 13 bases between. The CDR3 length is 13 residues.

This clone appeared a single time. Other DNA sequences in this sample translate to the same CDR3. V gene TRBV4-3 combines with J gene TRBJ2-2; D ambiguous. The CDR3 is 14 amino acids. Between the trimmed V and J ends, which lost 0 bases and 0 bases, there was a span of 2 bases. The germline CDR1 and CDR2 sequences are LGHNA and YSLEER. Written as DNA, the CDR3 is TGCGCCAGCAGCCAAGATCCGAACACCGGGGAGCTGTTTTTT. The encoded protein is CASSQDPNTGELFF.

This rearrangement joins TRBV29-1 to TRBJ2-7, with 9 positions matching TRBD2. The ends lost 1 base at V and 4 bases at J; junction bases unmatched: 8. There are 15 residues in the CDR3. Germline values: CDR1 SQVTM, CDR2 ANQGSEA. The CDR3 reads CSVEVSGSGWYEQYF. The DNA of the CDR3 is TGCAGCGTTGAAGTTAGCGGGAGTGGTTGGTACGAGCAGTACTTC.

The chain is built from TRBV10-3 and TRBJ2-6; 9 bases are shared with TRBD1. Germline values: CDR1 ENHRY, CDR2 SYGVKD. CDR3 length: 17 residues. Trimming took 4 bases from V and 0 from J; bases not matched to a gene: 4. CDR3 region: CAISGRDRVSGANVLTF. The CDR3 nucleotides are TGTGCCATCAGTGGCCGGGACAGGGTCTCTGGGGCCAACGTCCTGACTTTC.

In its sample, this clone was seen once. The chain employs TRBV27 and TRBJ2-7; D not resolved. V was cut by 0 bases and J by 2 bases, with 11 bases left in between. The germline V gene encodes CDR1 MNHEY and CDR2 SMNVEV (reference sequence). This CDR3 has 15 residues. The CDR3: CASSLSDGATYEQYF. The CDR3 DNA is TGTGCCAGCAGTTTATCCGACGGCGCAACCTACGAGCAGTACTTC.

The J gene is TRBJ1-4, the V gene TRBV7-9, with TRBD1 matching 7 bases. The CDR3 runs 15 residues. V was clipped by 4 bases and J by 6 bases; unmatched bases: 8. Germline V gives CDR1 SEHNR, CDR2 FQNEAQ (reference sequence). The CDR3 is CASSSRGEEDEKLFF. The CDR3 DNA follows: TGTGCCAGCAGCTCCAGGGGGGAGGAGGATGAAAAACTGTTTTTT.

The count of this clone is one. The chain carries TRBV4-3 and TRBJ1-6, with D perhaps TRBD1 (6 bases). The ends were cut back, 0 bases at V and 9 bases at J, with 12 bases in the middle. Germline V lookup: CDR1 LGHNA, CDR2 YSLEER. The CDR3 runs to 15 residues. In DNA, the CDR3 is TGCGCCAGCAGCCAAGATACAGGGATCCGTTCACCCCTCCACTTT. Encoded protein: CASSQDTGIRSPLHF.

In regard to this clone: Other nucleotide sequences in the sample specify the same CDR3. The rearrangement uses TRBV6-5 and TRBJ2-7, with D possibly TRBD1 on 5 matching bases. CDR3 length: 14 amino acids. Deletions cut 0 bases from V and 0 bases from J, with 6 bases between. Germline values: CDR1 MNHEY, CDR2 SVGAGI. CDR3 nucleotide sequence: TGTGCCAGCAGTTACTCCAGGGCCTCCTACGAGCAGTACTTC. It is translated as CASSYSRASYEQYF.

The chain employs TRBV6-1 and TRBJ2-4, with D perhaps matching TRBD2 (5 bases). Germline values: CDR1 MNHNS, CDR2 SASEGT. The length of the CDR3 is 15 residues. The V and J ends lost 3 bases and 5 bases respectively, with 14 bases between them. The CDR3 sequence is CASSDRQLGENIQYF. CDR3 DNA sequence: TGTGCCAGCAGTGACAGGCAGCTCGGGGAAAACATTCAGTACTTC.

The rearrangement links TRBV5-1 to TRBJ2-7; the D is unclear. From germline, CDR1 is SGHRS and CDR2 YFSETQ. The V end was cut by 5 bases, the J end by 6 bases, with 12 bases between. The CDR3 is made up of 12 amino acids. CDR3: CASRVHASEQYF. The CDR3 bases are TGCGCCAGCAGGGTCCATGCCTCCGAGCAGTACTTC.

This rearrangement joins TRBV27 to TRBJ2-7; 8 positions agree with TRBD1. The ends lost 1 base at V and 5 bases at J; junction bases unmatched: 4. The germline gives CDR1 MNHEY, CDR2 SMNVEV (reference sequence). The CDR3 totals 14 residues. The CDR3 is CASSLYGQGDEQYF. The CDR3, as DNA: TGTGCCAGCAGTTTATATGGACAGGGAGACGAGCAGTACTTC.

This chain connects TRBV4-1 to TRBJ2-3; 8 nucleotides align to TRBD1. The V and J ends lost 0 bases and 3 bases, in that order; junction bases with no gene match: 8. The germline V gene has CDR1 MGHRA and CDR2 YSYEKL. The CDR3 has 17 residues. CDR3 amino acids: CASSQDSRTGLTDTQYF. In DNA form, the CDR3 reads TGCGCCAGCAGCCAAGATAGTAGGACAGGGTTAACAGATACGCAGTATTTT.

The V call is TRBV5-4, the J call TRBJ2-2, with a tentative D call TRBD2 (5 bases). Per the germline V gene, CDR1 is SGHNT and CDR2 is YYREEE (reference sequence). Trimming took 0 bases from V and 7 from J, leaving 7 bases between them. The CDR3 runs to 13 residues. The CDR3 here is CASSLVGDGELFF. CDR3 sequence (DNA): TGTGCCAGCAGCTTGGTCGGGGACGGGGAGCTGTTTTTT.

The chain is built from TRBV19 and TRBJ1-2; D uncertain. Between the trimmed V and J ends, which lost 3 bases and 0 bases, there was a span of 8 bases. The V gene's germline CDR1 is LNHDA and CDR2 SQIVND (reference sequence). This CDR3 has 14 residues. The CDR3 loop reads CASSIEAANYGYTF. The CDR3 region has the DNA TGTGCCAGTAGTATTGAGGCTGCTAACTATGGCTACACCTTC.

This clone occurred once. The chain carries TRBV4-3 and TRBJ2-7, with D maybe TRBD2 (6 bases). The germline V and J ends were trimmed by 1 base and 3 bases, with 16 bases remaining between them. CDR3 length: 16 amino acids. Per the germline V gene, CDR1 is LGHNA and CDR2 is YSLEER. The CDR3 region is CASSQVFGSTNYEQYF. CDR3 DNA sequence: TGCGCCAGCAGCCAAGTCTTCGGGAGTACTAACTACGAGCAGTACTTC.

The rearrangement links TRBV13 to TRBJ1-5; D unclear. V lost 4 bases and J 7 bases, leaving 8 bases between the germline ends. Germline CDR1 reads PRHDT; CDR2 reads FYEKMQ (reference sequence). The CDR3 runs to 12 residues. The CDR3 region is CASSSLGQPQHF. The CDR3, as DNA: TGTGCCAGCAGCTCTCTCGGACAGCCCCAGCATTTT.

CDR3 DNA: TGTGCCAGCAGCTTCGGGGCTTCGAACACCGGGGAGCTGTTTTTT. Translating gives CASSFGASNTGELFF. This rearrangement joins TRBV13 to TRBJ2-2; D may correspond to TRBD1 or TRBD2 (5 bases each). Per the germline V gene, CDR1 is PRHDT and CDR2 is FYEKMQ (reference sequence). Trimming cost V 3 bases and J 0 bases, with 8 bases left between them. The CDR3 totals 15 residues.

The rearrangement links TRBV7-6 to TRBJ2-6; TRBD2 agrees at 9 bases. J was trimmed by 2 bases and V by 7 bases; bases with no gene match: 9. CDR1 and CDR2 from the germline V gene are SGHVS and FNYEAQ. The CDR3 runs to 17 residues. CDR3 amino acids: CASTREIAGAGANVLTF. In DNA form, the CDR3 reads TGTGCCAGCACCCGCGAGATAGCGGGAGCTGGGGCCAACGTCCTGACTTTC.

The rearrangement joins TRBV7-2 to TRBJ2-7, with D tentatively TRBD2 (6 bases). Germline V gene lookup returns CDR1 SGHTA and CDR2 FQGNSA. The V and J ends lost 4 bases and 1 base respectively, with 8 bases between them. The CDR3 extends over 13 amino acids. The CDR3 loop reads CASSSTSSYEQYF. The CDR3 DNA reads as TGTGCCAGCAGCTCGACTAGTTCCTACGAGCAGTACTTC.

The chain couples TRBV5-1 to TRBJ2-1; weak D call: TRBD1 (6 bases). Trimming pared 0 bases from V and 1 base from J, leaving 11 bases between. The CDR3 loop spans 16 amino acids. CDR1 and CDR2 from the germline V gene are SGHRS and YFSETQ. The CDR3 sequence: CASSLDPQGSYNEQFF. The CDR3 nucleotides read TGCGCCAGCAGCTTGGATCCACAGGGATCCTACAATGAGCAGTTCTTC.